The 18 T cell receptor beta chains listed next were all sequenced from one sample in a study of T-cell memory formation after mild COVID-19. TCRdb recomputed calls from the 5' RACE reads with MiXCR, one row per CDR3 protein. The table shows around 90,000 distinct CDR3 sequences, with more than 13% occurring only once. The material sequenced was PBMCs or a T cell subset sorted from them (not recorded which). The origin of the receptors is a man between 18 and 35 years old who had mild COVID-19 (a few samples of this study predate the infection). Cell type and time point are not known.

The rearrangement uses TRBV11-2 and TRBJ2-3; D is unresolved. The V gene lost 2 bases and the J gene lost 2 bases, with 14 bases spanning the gap. The CDR3 contains 16 residues. The germline V gene has CDR1 SGHAT and CDR2 FQNNGV. The CDR3 DNA follows: TGTGCCAGCAGCTTATACGAGGCCCCCTTCACAGATACGCAGTATTTT. Protein sequence: CASSLYEAPFTDTQYF.

The chain couples TRBV6-5 to TRBJ2-5; D ambiguous. The germline gives CDR1 MNHEY, CDR2 SVGAGI. The ends were cut back, 0 bases at V and 5 bases at J, with 10 bases in the middle. The CDR3 spans 14 residues. The chain's CDR3 is CASSYSGRLETQYF. The CDR3 nucleotides are TGTGCCAGCAGTTACTCTGGTAGACTGGAGACCCAGTACTTC.

The chain has TRBV7-8 and TRBJ2-7, with D unclear. CDR3 length: 14 amino acids. Trimming stripped 1 base from V and 4 bases from J, with 11 bases between. CDR1 and CDR2 from the germline V gene are SGHVS and FQNEAQ. The CDR3 sequence is CASSLEGRRYEQYV. CDR3 in DNA: TGTGCCAGCAGCTTAGAAGGACGGAGATACGAGCAGTACGTC.

The rearrangement uses TRBV9 and TRBJ2-1; 10 bases are a match to TRBD2. The CDR3 is 15 residues long. The germline CDR1 and CDR2 sequences are SGDLS and YYNGEE. V trimming: 0 bases; J trimming: 7 bases; junction bases outside the gene matches: 4. The CDR3 DNA sequence: TGTGCCAGCAGCGTAGCACTAGCGGGGATTAATGAGCAGTTCTTC. The encoded protein is CASSVALAGINEQFF.

This clonotype was recorded at least ten times. The chain carries TRBV6-5 and TRBJ2-1; D possibly uses TRBD1 or TRBD2 (5 bases each). Deletions cut 2 bases from V and 9 bases from J, with 26 bases between. The germline CDR1 and CDR2 sequences are MNHEY and SVGAGI. The CDR3 sequence is 18 residues long. This chain's CDR3 is CASSYIPPGPSREVEQFF. In nucleotides, the CDR3 is TGTGCCAGCAGTTACATTCCGCCGGGACCCTCACGAGAGGTTGAGCAGTTCTTC.

This clonotype was found a few times. This rearrangement joins TRBV29-1 to TRBJ2-5, with 8 bases matching TRBD2. Losses at the gene ends were 8 bases for V and 3 bases for J; bases not matched to a gene: 5. CDR3 size: 12 residues. Germline lookup yields CDR1 SQVTM and CDR2 ANQGSEA. The CDR3 sequence: CSTGAGEETQYF. The CDR3 nucleotides are TGCAGCACTGGAGCGGGGGAAGAGACCCAGTACTTC. Variable domain in full (rest from reference TRBV29-1 and TRBJ2-5): SAVISQKPSRDICQRGTSLTIQCQVDSQVTMMFWYRQQPGQSLTLIATANQGSEATYESGFVIDKFPISRPNLTFSTLTVSNMSPEDSSIYLCSTGAGEETQYFGPGTRLLVL.

The rearrangement uses TRBV4-3 and TRBJ1-6; D is uncertain. Trimming removed 0 bases at V and 13 bases at J, with 19 bases between. The CDR3 length is 16 residues. The V gene's germline CDR1 is LGHNA and CDR2 YSLEER. The CDR3, as DNA: TGCGCCAGCAGCCAAGAAGGGATGGAACCGGCTTTGCCCCTCCACTTT. It yields the protein CASSQEGMEPALPLHF.

This clonotype was seen a few times. An end of the junction differs from the germline gene, which may be a read error. CDR3 in amino acids: CASSLYQAQYF. In DNA, the CDR3 is TGTGCCAGTAGCTTATATCAGGCCCAGTACTTC. This sequence joins TRBV7-3 and TRBJ2-5; D not resolved. The CDR3 has 11 amino acids. In germline, CDR1 is SGHTA, CDR2 FQGTGA.

Only a few counts were recorded for this clonotype. V gene TRBV6-5 combines with J gene TRBJ2-1; the match to TRBD2 covers 10 bases. The ends lost 0 bases at V and 3 bases at J; junction bases unmatched: 2. Germline V gives CDR1 MNHEY, CDR2 SVGAGI. CDR3 length equals 16 residues. The CDR3 DNA is TGTGCCAGCAGTTACTCGAGCGGGGGGGACTACAATGAGCAGTTCTTC. Amino acids: CASSYSSGGDYNEQFF.

This clonotype was picked up a small number of times. The chain is built from TRBV12-3 or TRBV12-4 and TRBJ2-5; 7 positions agree with TRBD2. The CDR3 contains 13 residues. V was pared by 8 bases and J by 3 bases, with 6 bases of the junction left unmatched. CDR3 sequence (DNA): TGTGCCAGCCGGGGGGTACTCGAAGAGACCCAGTACTTC. Protein sequence: CASRGVLEETQYF.

The V and J genes are TRBV4-3 and TRBJ1-2; maybe TRBD1 (5 bases). Deletions cut 0 bases from V and 4 bases from J, with 15 bases between. Germline V gene lookup returns CDR1 LGHNA and CDR2 YSLEER. This CDR3 contains 16 residues. As DNA, the CDR3 is TGCGCCAGCAGCCAAGAGAGGGCAGGGAGTCTCTATGGCTACACCTTC. Protein: CASSQERAGSLYGYTF.

V gene TRBV11-2 combines with J gene TRBJ2-1; D perhaps matches TRBD1 (5 bases). Trimming stripped 5 bases from V and 3 bases from J, with 11 bases between. Germline lookup yields CDR1 SGHAT and CDR2 FQNNGV. The CDR3 covers 14 residues. The DNA for the CDR3 is TGTGCCAGCAGCCCTACAGGTTACTACAATGAGCAGTTCTTC. Residues: CASSPTGYYNEQFF.

The chain links TRBV6-5 to TRBJ1-2, with D unresolved. The CDR3 extends over 14 amino acids. Germline assignment: CDR1 MNHEY and CDR2 SVGAGI. Trimming took off 7 bases at V and 3 bases at J, with 15 bases between the two ends. The CDR3 spells CASTLWVGDYGYTF. CDR3 sequence (DNA): TGTGCCAGCACTTTATGGGTCGGGGACTATGGCTACACCTTC.

This clonotype showed up just a few times. This rearrangement joins TRBV12-5 to TRBJ2-7; TRBD2 is a possible D gene (6 bases). The V end was cut by 11 bases, the J end by 4 bases, with 18 bases between. This CDR3 region has 13 residues. Germline lookup yields CDR1 LGHNT and CDR2 FRNRAP. The CDR3 sequence: CAGQGLSSYEQYV. CDR3 DNA: TGTGCTGGGCAGGGACTGTCGAGTTACGAGCAGTACGTC.

This clonotype was recorded at least ten times. The V and J genes are TRBV4-1 and TRBJ2-7, with 10 positions matching TRBD1. V shed 3 bases, J shed 3 bases, and the junction held 5 bases outside the gene matches. Germline V gene lookup returns CDR1 MGHRA and CDR2 YSYEKL. This CDR3 comprises 15 residues. Here the CDR3 reads CASSQLGQGFYEQYF. CDR3 coding DNA: TGCGCCAGCAGCCAGCTGGGACAGGGGTTCTACGAGCAGTACTTC.

This clonotype has a handful of counts. This sequence joins TRBV24-1 and TRBJ2-1, with a tentative D call TRBD2 (6 bases). Trimming took off 5 bases at V and 7 bases at J, with 14 bases between the two ends. The CDR3 extends over 14 amino acids. Per germline, CDR1 KGHDR and CDR2 SFDVKD. CDR3 amino acids: CATSARGSGNEQFF. The CDR3 coding sequence is TGTGCCACCAGTGCTCGGGGGAGCGGGAATGAGCAGTTCTTC.

This clonotype was recorded a few times. This chain uses TRBV10-3 with TRBJ2-1, with 9 bases aligning to TRBD1. The germline V gene has CDR1 ENHRY and CDR2 SYGVKD. J gave up 12 bases and V 2 bases, and 5 bases lay outside the gene matches. This CDR3 has 13 residues. CDR3 loop: CAISEPGQGGQFF. Here the CDR3 DNA reads TGTGCCATCAGTGAGCCGGGACAGGGTGGGCAGTTCTTC.

On this clonotype: The germline gene is not matched at one end of the junction; a read error may be the cause. In nucleotides, the CDR3 is TGTGCCACCAGCGGAGAAACAGGGGGCGCTTCACCCCTCCACTTT. Protein: CATSGETGGASPLHF. This chain connects TRBV15 to TRBJ1-6, with 9 bases that match TRBD1. The CDR3 spans 15 residues. Germline CDR1 and CDR2: LNHNV and YYDKDF (reference sequence).